Below, 14 T cell receptor beta chains from the same sample are listed, as sequenced in a study of CD4 T cells in relation to SARS-CoV-2 and coronaviruses. Before the COVID-19 pandemic, during about 2011-2019, CD4+ T cells were taken from unexposed donors. After roughly ten days of culture, CD4+ T cells were isolated. Antigens of these TCRs are unknown. Profiling relied on immunoSEQ multiplex PCR, and the TCRdb table lists in-frame clones only, not all of them. The sample shows about 24,000 clones, approximately 76% of them seen only once. The sample comprised CD4+ T cells from PBMCs, cultured in vitro. The receptors were sampled from a human donor in good health.

This clone showed up just once. The chain carries TRBV5-4 and TRBJ2-1; D possibly corresponds to TRBD2 (6 bases). From germline, CDR1 is SGHNT and CDR2 YYREEE (reference sequence). V was cut by 1 base and J by 6 bases, with 8 bases left in between. The CDR3 length is 13 residues. The chain's CDR3 is CASSLSGGNEQFF. CDR3 sequence (DNA): TGTGCCAGCAGCTTGTCCGGGGGCAATGAGCAGTTCTTC.

The rearrangement joins TRBV9 to TRBJ1-5, with D possibly matching TRBD1 (6 bases). The CDR3 length is 15 residues. Germline lookup yields CDR1 SGDLS and CDR2 YYNGEE. V lost 0 bases, J lost 7 bases, and 14 bases lay in between. CDR3 region: CASSVAPGAGQPQHF. CDR3 bases: TGTGCCAGCAGCGTAGCTCCAGGGGCGGGACAGCCCCAGCATTTT.

This chain links TRBV5-4 with TRBJ2-7; no definite D call. V was shortened by 2 bases and J by 4 bases, with 7 bases between the two germline ends. The germline gives CDR1 SGHNT, CDR2 YYREEE (reference sequence). The CDR3 has 12 residues. The CDR3 sequence: CASSLDGYEQYF. DNA of the CDR3: TGTGCCAGCAGCTTAGACGGTTACGAGCAGTACTTC.

V usage is TRBV24-1 and J usage is TRBJ2-3; D gene ambiguous. The V end lost 5 bases, the J end lost 5 bases, and 7 bases lay between the germline ends. Germline CDR1 KGHDR, CDR2 SFDVKD. The CDR3 covers 12 residues. The CDR3 sequence is CATSGVRDTQYF. DNA for the CDR3: TGTGCCACCAGTGGCGTTCGAGATACGCAGTATTTT.

V usage is TRBV10-1 and J usage is TRBJ2-3; tentatively, D is TRBD1 or TRBD2 (5 bases each). The CDR3 covers 14 residues. Trimming removed 0 bases from V and 9 bases from J, with 13 bases in between. CDR1 and CDR2 from the germline V gene are WNHNN and SYGVQD (reference sequence). Here the CDR3 reads CASSESTRDRTQYF. CDR3 DNA sequence: TGCGCCAGCAGTGAGTCTACGAGGGACCGAACGCAGTATTTT.

The count of this clone is one. V gene TRBV7-9 combines with J gene TRBJ2-3; 8 bases fit TRBD1. V was pared by 1 base and J by 0 bases, with 9 bases of the junction left unmatched. CDR3 length equals 18 residues. Germline-derived CDR1 and CDR2 are SEHNR and FQNEAQ (reference sequence). The chain's CDR3 is CASSLEGSGQESTDTQYF. CDR3 DNA: TGTGCCAGCAGCTTAGAGGGGTCGGGACAGGAAAGCACAGATACGCAGTATTTT.

The chain recombines TRBV5-4 with TRBJ2-2; D not resolved. Germline CDR1 reads SGHNT; CDR2 reads YYREEE (reference sequence). The CDR3 runs to 12 residues. Trimming pared 3 bases from V and 5 bases from J, leaving 5 bases between. CDR3 residues: CASSSGTGELFF. The CDR3 bases are TGTGCCAGCAGCTCGGGTACCGGGGAGCTGTTTTTT.

This clone has more than one count but fewer than ten. The rearrangement links TRBV5-1 to TRBJ1-2; D is perhaps TRBD1 (6 bases). Germline V CDR1 and CDR2: SGHRS, YFSETQ. This CDR3 has 16 residues. The V end was cut by 3 bases, the J end by 3 bases, with 18 bases between. The CDR3 loop reads CASSSTSGQIDYGYTF. The CDR3 nucleotides read TGCGCCAGCAGCTCAACAAGCGGACAGATAGACTATGGCTACACCTTC.

The chain carries TRBV10-3 and TRBJ2-3, with TRBD2 matching over 9 bases. V shed 4 bases, J shed 1 base, and the junction held 0 bases outside the gene matches. CDR3 size: 14 residues. Germline V CDR1 and CDR2: ENHRY, SYGVKD. The CDR3: CAISGLAGTDTQYF. The CDR3 DNA is TGTGCCATCAGTGGACTAGCGGGCACAGATACGCAGTATTTT.

The V call is TRBV6-5, the J call TRBJ2-7, with D tentatively TRBD2 (6 bases). The V end lost 6 bases, the J end lost 0 bases, and 15 bases lay between the germline ends. CDR1 is MNHEY and CDR2 is SVGAGI in the germline V gene. The CDR3 covers 15 residues. CDR3 amino acids: CASSSGTRSSYEQYF. In DNA, the CDR3 is TGTGCCAGCAGCTCCGGGACTCGAAGCTCCTACGAGCAGTACTTC.

The chain uses TRBV9 and TRBJ1-3; D gene uncertain. There are 15 residues in the CDR3. The germline CDR1 and CDR2 sequences are SGDLS and YYNGEE. V dropped 4 bases and J dropped 1 base, with 12 bases sitting between them. The CDR3 DNA is TGTGCCAGCAGCTCGTCCTGGCTGTCTGGAAACACCATATATTTT. It translates to CASSSSWLSGNTIYF.

The genes are TRBV14 and TRBJ2-7, with TRBD2 matching 9 bases. Germline V gene lookup returns CDR1 SGHDN and CDR2 FVKESK. The CDR3 contains 18 residues. V gave up 1 base and J gave up 1 base; unmatched junction bases: 11. In nucleotides, the CDR3 is TGTGCCAGCAGCCAAGTGCGGATGGGACTAGCTGTTTCCTACGAGCAGTACTTC. It specifies CASSQVRMGLAVSYEQYF.

This clone was seen only once. The gene calls are TRBV27 and TRBJ2-7; the match to TRBD1 covers 9 bases. The trim removed 6 bases at V and 5 bases at J, leaving 8 bases unmatched. The CDR3 covers 14 residues. Germline V gives CDR1 MNHEY, CDR2 SMNVEV (reference sequence). CDR3 sequence (DNA): TGTGCCAGCAGATCCGGGACAGGGTGGAACGAGCAGTACTTC. Encoded protein: CASRSGTGWNEQYF.

Only a few counts were recorded for this clone. This CDR3 reads CASGLVGSNQPQHF. The CDR3, as DNA: TGTGCTAGTGGTTTGGTAGGGAGCAATCAGCCCCAGCATTTT. This chain connects TRBV12-5 to TRBJ1-5; D not certain. Germline CDR1 LGHNT, CDR2 FRNRAP. V lost 0 bases and J 1 base, leaving 4 bases between the germline ends. The CDR3 consists of 14 residues.